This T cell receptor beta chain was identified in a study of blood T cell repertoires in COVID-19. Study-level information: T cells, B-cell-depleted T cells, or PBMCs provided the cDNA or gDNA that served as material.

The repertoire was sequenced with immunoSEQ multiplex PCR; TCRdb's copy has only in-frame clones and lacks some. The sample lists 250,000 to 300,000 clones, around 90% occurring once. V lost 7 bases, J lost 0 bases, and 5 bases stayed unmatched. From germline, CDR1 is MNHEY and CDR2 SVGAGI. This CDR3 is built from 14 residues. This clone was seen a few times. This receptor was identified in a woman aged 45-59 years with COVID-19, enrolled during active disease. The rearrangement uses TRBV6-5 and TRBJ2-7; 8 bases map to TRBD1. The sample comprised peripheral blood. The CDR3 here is CASTGTGSSYEQYF. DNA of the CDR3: TGTGCCAGCACCGGGACAGGAAGCTCCTACGAGCAGTACTTC.